A selection of T cell receptor beta chains follows, all from one sample in a study of CD8 T cells in Susac syndrome. One entry per CDR3 protein results from TCRdb running MiXCR on the immunoSEQ multiplex PCR reads. The sample consists of under 55,000 distinct CDR3 sequences, around 93% of them appearing once. Sequencing was performed on CD8+ T cells from PBMCs. The receptors were sampled from a human donor with multiple sclerosis. CDR3s include the opening cysteine and the closing phenylalanine or tryptophan.

TRBJ2-5 | TRBV11-2 | 16 | CASSLESQAARETQYF
TRBJ2-6 | TRBV6-2/TRBV6-3 | 16 | CASREIREGGANVLTF
TRBJ1-2 | TRBV7-9 | 14 | CASSSDVGDYGYTF
TRBJ1-4 | TRBV20-1 | 14 | CSAREGTGEEKLFF
TRBJ1-5 | TRBV28 | 15 | CASSPRDRGLQPQHF
TRBJ1-1 | TRBV10-3 | 11 | CASQWGTEAFF
TRBJ2-5 | TRBV11-1 | 13 | CASSPRGRETQYF
TRBJ2-7 | TRBV28 | 13 | CAIRGKSRYEQYF
TRBJ2-7 | TRBV2 | 16 | CASSDQAGGLDYEQYF
TRBJ2-1 | TRBV5-1 | 20 | CASSPDQGQEKKCSYNEQFF
TRBJ2-1 | TRBV4-3 | 15 | CASSQERTGSGEQFF
TRBJ1-2 | TRBV20-1 | 14 | CSVSGTSDANGYTF